Below, 19 T cell receptor beta chains from the same sample are listed, as sequenced in a study of Ad26.COV2.S vaccination and SARS-CoV-2 variants. Method: immunoSEQ multiplex PCR; TCRdb's copy keeps in-frame clones and lacks some. The table includes around 450,000 clones, approximately 89% detected once. The treatment here: some 20 received Ad26.COV2.S at low or high dose, single or two shots; several received placebo; per-sample allocation not given. The investigators took samples on day 63 after the first vaccine or placebo injection. The source was peripheral blood, collected in a trial of Ad26.COV2.S vaccine versus placebo. The receptors shown here come from a person aged 18-65 years who received the Ad26.COV2.S COVID-19 vaccine or a placebo.

This clone has only a few counts. The V call is TRBV11-2, the J call TRBJ2-1, with D perhaps matching TRBD2 (6 bases). This CDR3 is built from 16 residues. Germline values: CDR1 SGHAT, CDR2 FQNNGV. V lost 1 base and J lost 1, with 11 bases in between. The CDR3 loop reads CASSLGRGTSYNEQFF. The CDR3 DNA is TGTGCCAGCAGCTTAGGGCGCGGGACTTCCTACAATGAGCAGTTCTTC.

J is TRBJ1-4 and V is TRBV3-1 (or the pseudogene TRBV3-2); a weak D match, TRBD1 (5 bases). Trimming took off 4 bases at V and 0 bases at J, with 24 bases between the two ends. CDR1 and CDR2 (germline): LGHDT, YNNKEL (reference sequence). The CDR3 consists of 20 residues. CDR3 DNA: TGTGCCAGCAGCCCCCTCCTAGTCCCTTCGGGGGTCACAACTAATGAAAAACTGTTTTTT. Its protein is CASSPLLVPSGVTTNEKLFF.

The chain uses TRBV19 and TRBJ1-5, with unresolved D. Germline V lookup: CDR1 LNHDA, CDR2 SQIVND (reference sequence). V lost 10 bases, J lost 5 bases, and 18 bases lay in between. This CDR3 contains 14 residues. In DNA, the CDR3 is TGTGCCACCCACCCCGCGAGTCGGGATCAGCCCCAGCATTTT. This translates into CATHPASRDQPQHF. Looking up the rest from reference TRBV19 and TRBJ1-5 gives the full variable domain: DGGITQSPKYLFRKEGQNVTLSCEQNLNHDAMYWYRQDPGQGLRLIYYSQIVNDFQKGDIAEGYSVSREKKESFPLTVTSAQKNPTAFYLCATHPASRDQPQHFGDGTRLSIL.

The chain links TRBV19 to TRBJ1-5; D is unclear. With 8 bases removed from V and 4 bases from J, the gap between germline ends came to 15 bases. The germline gives CDR1 LNHDA, CDR2 SQIVND (reference sequence). This CDR3 has 14 amino acids. The CDR3 protein is CASGPDRVNQPQHF. The CDR3 DNA sequence: TGTGCCAGTGGACCGGATCGTGTTAATCAGCCCCAGCATTTT.

The chain couples TRBV7-2 to TRBJ1-4; D perhaps matches TRBD1 (5 bases). Germline V gene lookup returns CDR1 SGHTA and CDR2 FQGNSA. Trimming left V 4 bases short and J 6 bases short, with 12 bases between. The CDR3 extends over 14 amino acids. As DNA, the CDR3 is TGTGCCAGCAGCTCCGGGGGGATAGATGAAAAACTGTTTTTT. This gives the protein CASSSGGIDEKLFF. The full variable domain, completed using reference TRBV7-2 and TRBJ1-4, is GAGVSQSPSNKVTEKGKDVELRCDPISGHTALYWYRQSLGQGLEFLIYFQGNSAPDKSGLPSDRFSAERTGGSVSTLTIQRTQQEDSAVYLCASSSGGIDEKLFFGSGTQLSVL.

This sequence joins TRBV2 and TRBJ2-3; TRBD2 matches 12 bases. Trimming at V came to 6 bases and at J to 2 bases, leaving 6 bases not matched to a gene. The CDR3 runs to 16 residues. From germline, CDR1 is SNHLY and CDR2 FYNNEI. The CDR3: CASRKLAGGITDTQYF. In nucleotides, the CDR3 is TGTGCCAGCAGGAAACTAGCGGGGGGAATCACAGATACGCAGTATTTT. The whole variable domain, remainder taken from reference TRBV2 and TRBJ2-3, is EPEVTQTPSHQVTQMGQEVILRCVPISNHLYFYWYRQILGQKVEFLVSFYNNEISEKSEIFDDQFSVERPDGSNFTLKIRSTKLEDSAMYFCASRKLAGGITDTQYFGPGTRLTVL.

This rearrangement joins TRBV11-2 to TRBJ1-3; D is unresolved. The CDR3 is made up of 15 amino acids. Germline values: CDR1 SGHAT, CDR2 FQNNGV. Trimming pared 5 bases from V and 0 bases from J, leaving 11 bases between. In DNA, the CDR3 is TGTGCCAGCAGCCCCTCCCCGGACTCTGGAAACACCATATATTTT. Protein sequence: CASSPSPDSGNTIYF.

The V gene is TRBV19, the J gene TRBJ1-5; 9 bases are shared with TRBD1. The length of the CDR3 is 15 residues. With 6 bases clipped from V and 7 bases from J, the junction kept 10 bases outside the gene matches. Germline V CDR1 and CDR2: LNHDA, SQIVND (reference sequence). CDR3 nucleotides: TGTGCCAGTAGGAGGGGACAGGGATCGGGCCAGCCCCAGCATTTT. Translated: CASRRGQGSGQPQHF. Filled out from reference TRBV19 and TRBJ1-5, the complete variable domain reads DGGITQSPKYLFRKEGQNVTLSCEQNLNHDAMYWYRQDPGQGLRLIYYSQIVNDFQKGDIAEGYSVSREKKESFPLTVTSAQKNPTAFYLCASRRGQGSGQPQHFGDGTRLSIL.

This rearrangement joins TRBV7-3 to TRBJ2-1; tentatively, D is TRBD2 (5 bases). This CDR3 has 14 amino acids. The germline V and J ends were trimmed by 7 bases and 4 bases, with 14 bases remaining between them. Germline CDR1 SGHTA, CDR2 FQGTGA. For the CDR3, the DNA is TGTGCCAGCATCGGGGAACTACCGTACAATGAGCAGTTCTTC. Its translation is CASIGELPYNEQFF.

CDR3 loop: CASGYQPQHF. The DNA of the CDR3 is TGTGCCAGCGGGTATCAGCCCCAGCATTTT. The V and J genes are TRBV27 and TRBJ1-5; D remains unclear. V lost 8 bases and J lost 5, with 4 bases in between. In germline, CDR1 is MNHEY, CDR2 SMNVEV (reference sequence). The CDR3 runs 10 residues.

This clone came up a few times. The chain uses TRBV27 and TRBJ1-1, with D maybe TRBD1 (6 bases). CDR1 and CDR2 (germline): MNHEY, SMNVEV (reference sequence). V lost 7 bases and J lost 8, with 14 bases in between. This CDR3 has 12 residues. In DNA, the CDR3 is TGTGCCAGCAATGGGATGGGGGCCGAAGCTTTCTTT. Encoded protein: CASNGMGAEAFF.

The chain joins TRBV28 to TRBJ1-6; TRBD1 matches 8 bases. V shed 4 bases, J shed 11 bases, and the junction held 7 bases outside the gene matches. The CDR3 runs to 14 residues. Germline V lookup: CDR1 MDHEN, CDR2 SYDVKM. The CDR3 reads CASSSGQGITPLHF. The CDR3 DNA reads as TGTGCCAGCAGTTCCGGACAGGGTATCACACCCCTCCACTTT.

The rearrangement uses TRBV30 and TRBJ2-2; TRBD1 aligns across 8 bases. The ends lost 4 bases at V and 4 bases at J; junction bases unmatched: 11. Germline V gene lookup returns CDR1 GTSNPN and CDR2 SVGIG (reference sequence). This CDR3 spans 16 amino acids. In DNA, the CDR3 is TGTGCCTGGATTCCCCCGGGACAGGAGGGCACCGGGGAGCTGTTTTTT. Amino acids: CAWIPPGQEGTGELFF.

The V and J genes are TRBV5-1 and TRBJ2-7; D possibly corresponds to TRBD2 (6 bases). The CDR3 is 14 residues long. Germline assignment: CDR1 SGHRS and CDR2 YFSETQ. The V and J ends lost 6 bases and 3 bases respectively, with 16 bases between them. DNA for the CDR3: TGCGCCAGCACCCCCTCAGGGAGGCTCTACGAGCAGTACGTC. It codes for CASTPSGRLYEQYV.

The chain employs TRBV5-4 and TRBJ2-3; D is possibly TRBD1 (6 bases). The germline V gene encodes CDR1 SGHNT and CDR2 YYREEE (reference sequence). The CDR3 is made up of 17 amino acids. Deletions cut 4 bases from V and 2 bases from J, with 20 bases between. The CDR3 reads CASSPPTGPTLTDTQYF. As DNA, the CDR3 is TGTGCCAGCAGCCCACCGACAGGCCCGACCCTCACAGATACGCAGTATTTT.

This clone was recorded once. The V call is TRBV10-3, the J call TRBJ2-5; 9 bases map to TRBD2. This CDR3 has 14 residues. With V trimmed by 6 bases and J by 5 bases, 7 bases remained unmatched. The germline V gene encodes CDR1 ENHRY and CDR2 SYGVKD. The CDR3 sequence is CAISRDLAGETQYF. The CDR3 nucleotides are TGTGCCATCAGCCGGGACCTAGCGGGGGAGACCCAGTACTTC.

The rearrangement links TRBV7-9 to TRBJ1-4, with D hard to call. The V gene lost 3 bases and the J gene lost 8 bases, with 10 bases spanning the gap. CDR3 length: 13 amino acids. The germline V gene has CDR1 SEHNR and CDR2 FQNEAQ (reference sequence). CDR3 DNA sequence: TGTGCCAGCAGCTTCATCGGAGGCGAAAAACTGTTTTTT. Amino acid sequence: CASSFIGGEKLFF.

The V gene is TRBV21-1, the J gene TRBJ1-5. TRBV21-1 is listed as a pseudogene. CDR3 length: 17 amino acids. The CDR3 region is CASTPGRGRYSNQPQHF. The CDR3 DNA reads as TGTGCCAGCACCCCAGGGAGGGGACGATATAGCAATCAGCCCCAGCATTTT.

The chain couples TRBV9 to TRBJ1-2, with D perhaps matching TRBD1 (6 bases). CDR1 is SGDLS and CDR2 is YYNGEE in the germline V gene. V lost 3 bases and J lost 5, with 20 bases in between. The CDR3 sequence is 16 residues long. In DNA form, the CDR3 reads TGTGCCAGCAGCGGGGGGGCTGGTCCCAGGGATTATGGCTACACCTTC. This sequence encodes CASSGGAGPRDYGYTF.